What follows are 3 T cell receptor beta chains derived from one specimen sequenced in a study of T cell responses to AZD1222 COVID-19 vaccine. TCRdb keeps only in-frame clones here, not all; method: immunoSEQ multiplex PCR. Of around 140,000 clones listed, under 90% are singletons. Sequenced here: peripheral blood, sampled on day 0 of AZD1222 vaccination. These receptors originate from an adult in good health.

The chain couples TRBV4-3 to TRBJ2-3, with 8 bases identical to TRBD2. Trimming removed 5 bases from V and 5 bases from J; junction bases left unmatched: 9. The germline V gene encodes CDR1 LGHNA and CDR2 YSLEER. The CDR3 has 15 amino acids. CDR3 amino acids: CASSKTGGEVDTQYF. CDR3 bases: TGCGCCAGCAGCAAAACGGGGGGGGAAGTAGATACGCAGTATTTT.

The chain links TRBV27 to TRBJ1-1, with no clear D. Between the trimmed V and J ends, which lost 5 bases and 4 bases, there was a span of 8 bases. Germline CDR1 is MNHEY and CDR2 is SMNVEV (reference sequence). The CDR3 has 12 residues. The CDR3 loop is CASSPRGTEAFF. The CDR3 DNA sequence: TGTGCCAGCAGTCCCCGGGGCACTGAAGCTTTCTTT.

The chain joins TRBV11-2 to TRBJ1-2; D gene uncertain. This CDR3 contains 13 residues. V shed 3 bases and J shed 5 bases, with 10 bases lying between them. CDR1 is SGHAT, CDR2 FQNNGV, per germline. This CDR3 reads CASSFINGYGYTF. CDR3 in DNA: TGTGCCAGCAGCTTTATCAATGGATATGGCTACACCTTC.